These 22 T cell receptor beta chains share one sample of origin, sequenced in a study of T-cell reconstitution after alpha-beta-depleted transplantation in children. Molecular barcoding with unique molecular identifiers was used for the TCRbeta library. TCRdb redid the calling of the PCR reads with MiXCR, one entry per CDR3 protein. This table holds about 610,000 distinct CDR3 sequences, 20% to 30% found once. The input for sequencing was PBMCs, taken before TCRalphabeta/CD19-depleted stem cell transplant. Source of these receptors: a boy under two years old with Wiskott-Aldrich syndrome, due to receive a stem cell transplant.

This clonotype was detected a few times. The gene calls are TRBV3-1 and TRBJ2-7; 8 bases fit TRBD2. The CDR3 contains 13 residues. V shed 5 bases, J shed 9 bases, and the junction held 9 bases outside the gene matches. Germline CDR1 and CDR2: LGHDT and YNNKEL (reference sequence). Written as DNA, the CDR3 is TGTGCCAGCAGCTCCGGGACTAGTTTTTGGCAGTACTTC. It encodes CASSSGTSFWQYF.

The chain joins TRBV2 to TRBJ2-1, with a tentative D call TRBD2 (5 bases). Looked up from germline, CDR1 is SNHLY and CDR2 is FYNNEI. The CDR3 is made up of 13 amino acids. V was clipped by 3 bases and J by 2 bases, with 5 bases between them. The CDR3 coding sequence is TGTGCCAGCAGTGAGAGGGCCTACAATGAGCAGTTCTTC. Encoded protein: CASSERAYNEQFF.

This chain uses TRBV10-1 with TRBJ2-5; perhaps TRBD1 as D (6 bases). Germline CDR1 and CDR2: WNHNN and SYGVQD (reference sequence). Trimming cost V 0 bases and J 4 bases, with 15 bases left between them. The CDR3 covers 16 residues. CDR3 amino acids: CASSESRPGDVETQYF. CDR3 coding DNA: TGCGCCAGCAGTGAGTCTCGTCCAGGGGATGTAGAGACCCAGTACTTC.

The table lists this clonotype with a few counts. This chain links TRBV6-2 or TRBV6-3 with TRBJ1-1; no clear D. There are 13 residues in the CDR3. The V end lost 2 bases, the J end lost 6 bases, and 10 bases lay between the germline ends. Germline values: CDR1 MNHEY, CDR2 SVGEGT. CDR3 in DNA: TGTGCCAGCAGTTACGGGTTGGGGTCTGAAGCTTTCTTT. Amino acids: CASSYGLGSEAFF.

This clonotype was observed once. The V gene is TRBV20-1, the J gene TRBJ2-3, with D maybe TRBD2 (6 bases). Germline CDR1 reads DFQATT; CDR2 reads SNEGSKA (reference sequence). The CDR3 sequence is 15 residues long. V dropped 3 bases and J dropped 0 bases, with 13 bases sitting between them. The CDR3 loop is CSASQARGSTDTQYF. The DNA of the CDR3 is TGCAGTGCTAGCCAGGCTCGGGGGAGCACAGATACGCAGTATTTT.

V gene TRBV6-4 combines with J gene TRBJ2-1, with TRBD2 identical over 10 bases. This CDR3 spans 16 amino acids. The ends lost 5 bases at V and 7 bases at J; junction bases unmatched: 11. Germline-derived CDR1 and CDR2 are MRHNA and SNTAGT. The CDR3 is CASSKELAGMVNEQFF. CDR3 sequence (DNA): TGTGCCAGCAGTAAGGAACTAGCGGGGATGGTGAATGAGCAGTTCTTC.

The rearrangement joins TRBV6-1 to TRBJ2-7; 7 positions agree with TRBD2. Germline V lookup: CDR1 MNHNS, CDR2 SASEGT. V lost 7 bases, J lost 2 bases, and 2 bases stayed unmatched. CDR3 length: 12 residues. The CDR3 loop is CASIRGAYEQYF. CDR3 in DNA: TGTGCCAGCATCCGGGGGGCCTACGAGCAGTACTTC.

The chain employs TRBV3-1 and TRBJ2-2, with 7 bases matching TRBD2. Germline V gene lookup returns CDR1 LGHDT and CDR2 YNNKEL (reference sequence). There are 15 residues in the CDR3. V shed 10 bases, J shed 4 bases, and the junction held 12 bases outside the gene matches. CDR3 protein: CATSPTSLGTGELFF. For the CDR3, the DNA is TGTGCCACCTCCCCGACTAGCCTTGGCACCGGGGAGCTGTTTTTT.

This clonotype turned up a few times. The V call is TRBV7-9, the J call TRBJ2-7; 12 nucleotides agree with TRBD2. CDR1 is SEHNR and CDR2 is FQNEAQ in the germline V gene (reference sequence). The CDR3 is 15 amino acids. Trimming cost V 10 bases and J 3 bases; bases outside gene matches: 10. The CDR3 loop reads CATTSGSALDYEQYF. CDR3 nucleotide sequence: TGTGCCACGACTAGCGGGAGCGCCCTGGACTACGAGCAGTACTTC.

V usage is TRBV12-3 or TRBV12-4 and J usage is TRBJ2-3; no clear D gene. Trimming shortened V by 2 bases and J by 4 bases, and 10 bases separated the two germline ends. CDR3 length: 14 residues. CDR3 in amino acids: CASSLSGWADTQYF. DNA for the CDR3: TGTGCCAGCAGTTTATCAGGATGGGCAGATACGCAGTATTTT.

The table lists this clonotype with many counts. V usage is TRBV5-5 and J usage is TRBJ2-3; 10 bases map to TRBD2. The CDR3 consists of 17 residues. The V segment lost 4 bases and the J segment 3 bases; nucleotides outside the gene matches: 11. From germline, CDR1 is SGHKS and CDR2 YYEKEE (reference sequence). The CDR3 DNA follows: TGTGCCAGCAGCGGGATGGGTAGTAGCGGGAGGACAGATACGCAGTATTTT. It encodes CASSGMGSSGRTDTQYF.

This rearrangement joins TRBV20-1 to TRBJ2-1; 10 nucleotides line up with TRBD2. Germline values: CDR1 DFQATT, CDR2 SNEGSKA (reference sequence). The CDR3 spans 16 residues. J lost 2 bases, V lost 0 bases, and 4 bases had no gene match. In DNA form, the CDR3 reads TGCAGTGCTAGAGACCTAGCGGGAGTCACCTACAATGAGCAGTTCTTC. It encodes CSARDLAGVTYNEQFF.

The chain links TRBV12-3 or TRBV12-4 to TRBJ2-2; 11 bases are a match to TRBD2. V was pared by 6 bases and J by 5 bases, with 8 bases of the junction left unmatched. The CDR3 is 16 amino acids. The CDR3 DNA sequence: TGTGCCAGCAGCTGGGGACTAGCGGCAGGGACCGGGGAGCTGTTTTTT. It translates to CASSWGLAAGTGELFF.

The J gene is TRBJ2-2, the V gene TRBV29-1; possible D gene TRBD1, 5 bases. CDR1 is SQVTM and CDR2 is ANQGSEA in the germline V gene. There are 13 residues in the CDR3. V gave up 3 bases and J gave up 7 bases, with 12 bases separating them. CDR3 protein: CSVEKGAGGELFF. CDR3 in DNA: TGCAGCGTTGAGAAAGGGGCTGGCGGGGAGCTGTTTTTT.

V usage is TRBV12-3 or TRBV12-4 and J usage is TRBJ2-3; unclear D gene. CDR3 size: 14 residues. Trimming shortened V by 5 bases and J by 2 bases, and 11 bases separated the two germline ends. CDR3 coding DNA: TGTGCCAGCAGTACCCCGTATCCCACAGATACGCAGTATTTT. Translated: CASSTPYPTDTQYF.

This clonotype was recorded a few times. V is TRBV4-2 and J is TRBJ2-6; TRBD1 agrees at 8 bases. The germline V gene encodes CDR1 LGHNA and CDR2 YNFKEQ. The trim removed 4 bases at V and 0 bases at J, leaving 11 bases unmatched. The CDR3 loop spans 19 amino acids. This CDR3 reads CASSPTGVGPSSGANVLTF. CDR3 DNA: TGTGCCAGCAGCCCGACAGGGGTCGGTCCCTCCTCTGGGGCCAACGTCCTGACTTTC.

The J gene is TRBJ1-1, the V gene TRBV19, with TRBD1 matching over 9 bases. V lost 7 bases, J lost 4 bases, and 4 bases stayed unmatched. Germline assignment: CDR1 LNHDA and CDR2 SQIVND (reference sequence). The CDR3 contains 13 residues. As DNA, the CDR3 is TGTGCCAGTACCTGGGACAGGGCCACTGAAGCTTTCTTT. Encoded protein: CASTWDRATEAFF.

The V call is TRBV27, the J call TRBJ2-7; TRBD1 matches at 8 bases. Germline assignment: CDR1 MNHEY and CDR2 SMNVEV (reference sequence). The length of the CDR3 is 16 residues. The trim removed 1 base at V and 3 bases at J, leaving 8 bases unmatched. The CDR3 reads CASSLWDGTGVYEQYF. The CDR3 DNA sequence: TGTGCCAGCAGTTTATGGGATGGGACAGGAGTCTACGAGCAGTACTTC.

The J gene is TRBJ2-5, the V gene TRBV20-1, with D possibly TRBD1 on 5 matching bases. Trimming shortened V by 3 bases and J by 5 bases, and 22 bases separated the two germline ends. The CDR3 has 16 residues. The germline V gene encodes CDR1 DFQATT and CDR2 SNEGSKA (reference sequence). The CDR3 DNA reads as TGCAGTGCTAGGACAGTTTGGAATACCTCCATGGAGACCCAGTACTTC. It specifies CSARTVWNTSMETQYF.

In this sample, this clonotype turned up many times. This sequence joins TRBV11-2 and TRBJ2-7; 7 bases line up with TRBD2. CDR1 and CDR2 from the germline V gene are SGHAT and FQNNGV. Trimming removed 7 bases from V and 4 bases from J; junction bases left unmatched: 4. The CDR3 length is 12 residues. Here the CDR3 reads CASTGTTYEQYF. CDR3 bases: TGTGCCAGCACTGGGACTACTTACGAGCAGTACTTC.

The V gene is TRBV20-1, the J gene TRBJ1-5; 9 bases match TRBD1. Germline values: CDR1 DFQATT, CDR2 SNEGSKA (reference sequence). CDR3 size: 14 residues. V trimming: 6 bases; J trimming: 3 bases; junction bases outside the gene matches: 6. This CDR3 reads CSAIGQGTNQPQHF. CDR3 coding DNA: TGCAGTGCCATTGGACAGGGGACCAATCAGCCCCAGCATTTT.

The chain links TRBV6-5 to TRBJ1-2; tentative D call: TRBD1 (5 bases). From germline, CDR1 is MNHEY and CDR2 SVGAGI. Trimming took 0 bases from V and 2 from J, leaving 10 bases between them. The CDR3 sequence is 15 residues long. The CDR3 nucleotides read TGTGCCAGCAGTTACTCAGCAGGGACGAACTATGGCTACACCTTC. Amino acid sequence: CASSYSAGTNYGYTF.